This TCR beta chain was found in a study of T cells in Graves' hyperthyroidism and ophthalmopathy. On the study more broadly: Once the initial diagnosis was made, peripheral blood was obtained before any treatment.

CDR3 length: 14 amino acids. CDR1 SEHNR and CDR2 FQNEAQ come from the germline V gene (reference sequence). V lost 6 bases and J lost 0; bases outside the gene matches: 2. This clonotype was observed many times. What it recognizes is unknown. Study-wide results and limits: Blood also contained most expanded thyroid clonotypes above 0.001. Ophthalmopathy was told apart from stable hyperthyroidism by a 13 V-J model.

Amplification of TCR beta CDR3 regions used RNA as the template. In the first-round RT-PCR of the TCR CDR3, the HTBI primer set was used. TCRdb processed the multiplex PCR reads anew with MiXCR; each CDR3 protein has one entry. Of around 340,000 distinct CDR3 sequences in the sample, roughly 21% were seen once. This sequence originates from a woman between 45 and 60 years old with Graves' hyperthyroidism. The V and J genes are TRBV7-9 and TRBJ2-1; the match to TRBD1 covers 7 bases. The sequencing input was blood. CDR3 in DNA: TGTGCCAGCAGGGGACAGAACTCCTACAATGAGCAGTTCTTC. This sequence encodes CASRGQNSYNEQFF.